This T cell receptor beta chain is from a study of spatial heterogeneity in lung cancer. Described time point: blood at routine non-recurrence follow-up after resection. TCRdb independently ran MiXCR on the 5' RACE reads; one entry per CDR3 protein. The data contain over 95,000 distinct CDR3 sequences, 10% to 12% of them singletons. This material consisted of PBMCs, taken at follow-up. The receptor comes from a female donor with early-stage non-small cell lung cancer.

The CDR3 protein is CSVVARAGLSPYNEQFF. The CDR3 nucleotides are TGCAGCGTTGTCGCCCGAGCGGGATTGAGCCCCTACAATGAGCAGTTCTTC. J is TRBJ2-1 and V is TRBV29-1; 7 bases fit TRBD2. The CDR3 spans 17 residues. The germline CDR1 and CDR2 sequences are SQVTM and ANQGSEA. Germline trimming cut 4 bases from V and 2 bases from J; bases unmatched to any gene: 14.